This TCR beta chain was sequenced for a study of identical twins. A universal primer site arose from template switching, and cDNA bore unique molecular identifiers. MiXCR, run by TCRdb on the 5' RACE reads, gives a single entry per CDR3 protein. The sample records fewer than 20,000 distinct CDR3 sequences, roughly 71% being singletons. About this clonotype: Antigen unknown.

CDR3 size: 16 residues. The germline V gene encodes CDR1 DFQATT and CDR2 SNEGSKA (reference sequence). The V and J ends lost 5 bases and 7 bases, in that order; junction bases with no gene match: 12. Study-wide points: With abundant cord blood beta clonotypes, insertions were fewer; memory repertoires showed no such pattern. Modeled out-of-frame TCR alpha sharing in monozygotic twins fell below observed levels.

The receptor was derived from a woman aged 18-35 years in good health. This table probably holds off-target reads from a library built for another chain. This chain joins TRBV20-1 and TRBJ2-1, with 12 bases aligning to TRBD2. Sequencing used memory (CD45RO+) T cells sorted from blood. Written as DNA, the CDR3 is TGCAGTGCTCCCTCCCCGACTAGCGGGAGATCAAATGAGCAGTTCTTC. Amino acids: CSAPSPTSGRSNEQFF.